This T cell receptor beta chain stems from a study of T-cell reconstitution after alpha-beta-depleted transplantation in children. The CDR3 totals 15 residues. Germline CDR1 MNHNS, CDR2 SASEGT. With 6 bases clipped from V and 0 bases from J, the junction kept 5 bases outside the gene matches. It was with unique molecular identifiers that the TCRbeta library was prepared. TCRdb ran MiXCR on the PCR reads and lists one entry per CDR3 protein. The sample lists hundreds of thousands of distinct CDR3 sequences, 10% to 15% occurring once. The sequence derives from a human donor who donated a stem cell graft to a child with Fanconi anemia. The specimen was PBMCs, collected from the stem cell graft. The genes are TRBV6-1 and TRBJ2-3, with TRBD1 matching 8 bases. CDR3 region: CASRGQEISTDTQYF. The CDR3 bases are TGTGCCAGCAGGGGACAGGAGATTAGCACAGATACGCAGTATTTT.